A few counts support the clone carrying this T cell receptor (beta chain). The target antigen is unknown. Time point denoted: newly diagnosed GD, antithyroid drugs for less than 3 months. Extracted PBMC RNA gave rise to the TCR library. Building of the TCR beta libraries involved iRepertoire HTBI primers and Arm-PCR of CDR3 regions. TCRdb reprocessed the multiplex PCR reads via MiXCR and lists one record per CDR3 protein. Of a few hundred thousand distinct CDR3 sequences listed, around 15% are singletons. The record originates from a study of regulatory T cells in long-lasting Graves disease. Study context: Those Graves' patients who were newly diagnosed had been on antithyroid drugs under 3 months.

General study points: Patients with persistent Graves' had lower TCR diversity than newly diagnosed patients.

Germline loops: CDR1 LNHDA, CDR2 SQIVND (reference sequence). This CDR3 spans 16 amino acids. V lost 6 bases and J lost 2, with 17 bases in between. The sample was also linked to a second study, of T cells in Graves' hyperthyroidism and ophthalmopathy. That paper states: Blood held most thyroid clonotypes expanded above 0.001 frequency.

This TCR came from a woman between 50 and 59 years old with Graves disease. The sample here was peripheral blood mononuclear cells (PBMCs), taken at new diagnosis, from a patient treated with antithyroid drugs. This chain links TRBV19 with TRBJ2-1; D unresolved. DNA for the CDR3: TGTGCCAGTAGAGTAGGATTTACACGGGCCTACAATGAGCAGTTCTTC. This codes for CASRVGFTRAYNEQFF.